These 2 T cell receptor beta chains came from one sample sequenced in a study of blood T cell repertoires in COVID-19. Produced via immunoSEQ multiplex PCR; TCRdb's table is partial and in-frame only. The repertoire holds tens of thousands of clones, around 91% seen once, with 1.9% in the top ten. The specimen sequenced was peripheral blood. The source is a woman in her fifties or sixties in a cohort sampled during active COVID-19.

The chain links TRBV5-5 to TRBJ2-7, with D possibly being TRBD1 (5 bases). Germline V lookup: CDR1 SGHKS, CDR2 YYEKEE (reference sequence). V was shortened by 1 base and J by 5 bases, with 10 bases between the two germline ends. The CDR3 is 13 amino acids. The CDR3 spells CASSLSPRDEQYF. The DNA for the CDR3 is TGTGCCAGCAGCTTGTCACCCAGGGACGAGCAGTACTTC.

The chain is built from TRBV5-1 and TRBJ2-7; 8 bases map to TRBD1. Germline CDR1 and CDR2: SGHRS and YFSETQ. V was clipped by 4 bases and J by 6 bases; unmatched bases: 9. CDR3 size: 14 residues. The CDR3 DNA sequence: TGCGCCAGCAGCCCCGGGACAGGCAAGGGCGAGCAGTACTTC. As protein: CASSPGTGKGEQYF.